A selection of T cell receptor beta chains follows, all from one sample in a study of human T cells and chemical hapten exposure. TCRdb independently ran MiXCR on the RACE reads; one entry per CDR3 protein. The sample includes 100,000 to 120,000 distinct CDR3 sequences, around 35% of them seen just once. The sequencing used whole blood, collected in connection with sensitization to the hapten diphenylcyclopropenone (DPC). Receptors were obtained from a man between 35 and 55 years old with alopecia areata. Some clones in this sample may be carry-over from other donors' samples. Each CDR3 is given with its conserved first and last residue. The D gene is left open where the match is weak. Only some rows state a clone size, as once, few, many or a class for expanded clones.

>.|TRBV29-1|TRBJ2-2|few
CSVGLFTGELFF
TGCAGCGTTGGTCTCTTTACCGGGGAGCTGTTTTTT
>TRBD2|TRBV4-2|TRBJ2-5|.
CASSHRGGLAGVGETQYF
TGTGCCAGCAGCCACCGGGGGGGACTAGCGGGAGTCGGAGAGACCCAGTACTTC
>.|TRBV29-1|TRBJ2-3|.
CSVDGGVTDTQYF
TGCAGCGTTGACGGCGGGGTCACAGATACGCAGTATTTT
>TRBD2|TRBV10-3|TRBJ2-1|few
CAIRGGLASNNEQFF
TGTGCCATCAGGGGGGGACTAGCGTCAAACAATGAGCAGTTCTTC
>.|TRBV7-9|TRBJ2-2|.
CASSSGRAGELFF
TGTGCCAGCAGCTCCGGGAGAGCCGGGGAGCTGTTTTTT
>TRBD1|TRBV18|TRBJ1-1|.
CASSPGTAAEAFF
TGTGCCAGCTCACCGGGGACAGCAGCTGAAGCTTTCTTT
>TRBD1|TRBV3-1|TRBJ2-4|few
CASSQTPGQGPKNIQYF
TGTGCCAGCAGCCAAACCCCGGGACAGGGGCCCAAAAACATTCAGTACTTC
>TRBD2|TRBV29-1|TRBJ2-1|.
CSVVLSTGGNEQFF
TGCAGCGTTGTCCTGTCTACGGGGGGCAATGAGCAGTTCTTC
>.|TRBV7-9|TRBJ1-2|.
CASSPGLRYGYTF
TGTGCCAGCAGCCCGGGACTCCGTTACGGCTACACCTTC
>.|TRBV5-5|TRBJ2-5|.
CASSLAASRPETQYF
TGTGCCAGCAGCTTGGCGGCTAGCCGGCCAGAGACCCAGTACTTC
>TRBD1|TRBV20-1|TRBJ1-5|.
CSPRGGQGNQPQHF
TGCAGTCCTAGAGGGGGACAGGGCAATCAGCCCCAGCATTTT
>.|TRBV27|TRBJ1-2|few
CASSFYAGVNYGYTF
TGTGCCAGCAGTTTTTACGCAGGGGTAAACTATGGCTACACCTTC
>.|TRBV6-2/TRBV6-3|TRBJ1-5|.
CASRSQGIASNQPQHF
TGTGCCAGCAGATCTCAGGGGATTGCGAGCAATCAGCCCCAGCATTTT
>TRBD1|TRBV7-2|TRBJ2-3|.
CASSWDRSTDTQYF
TGTGCCAGCAGCTGGGACAGGAGCACAGATACGCAGTATTTT
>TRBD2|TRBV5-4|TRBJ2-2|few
CASRGRGLGPRDTGELFF
TGTGCCAGCAGGGGAAGAGGACTAGGGCCGAGGGACACCGGGGAGCTGTTTTTT
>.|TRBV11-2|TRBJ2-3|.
CASSLDLTADTQYF
TGTGCCAGCAGCTTAGATCTCACCGCAGATACGCAGTATTTT
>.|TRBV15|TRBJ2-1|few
CATSRDRTGWDEQFF
TGTGCCACCAGCAGAGATCGCACAGGCTGGGATGAGCAGTTCTTC
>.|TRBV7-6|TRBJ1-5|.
CASSPLGRQPQHF
TGTGCCAGCAGCCCCTTAGGGCGTCAGCCCCAGCATTTT
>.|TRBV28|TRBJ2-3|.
CASSLREKDTQYF
TGTGCCAGCAGTTTAAGAGAGAAAGATACGCAGTATTTT
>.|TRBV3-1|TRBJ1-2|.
CASSQAQSANYGYTF
TGTGCCAGCAGCCAAGCACAATCCGCTAACTATGGCTACACCTTC
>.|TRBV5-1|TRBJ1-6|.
CASSQGGETSPLHF
TGCGCCAGCAGCCAAGGGGGGGAGACCTCACCCCTCCACTTT
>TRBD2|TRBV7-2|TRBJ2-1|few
CASSLGLLADYNEQFF
TGTGCCAGCAGCTTAGGGTTACTAGCGGATTACAATGAGCAGTTCTTC
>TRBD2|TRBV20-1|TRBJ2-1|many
CSAVHPQRGTPRNEQFF
TGCAGTGCAGTGCATCCTCAGCGGGGAACCCCCCGAAATGAGCAGTTCTTC
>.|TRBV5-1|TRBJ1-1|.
CASSLSGAVNTEAFF
TGCGCCAGCAGCTTGTCTGGGGCTGTGAACACTGAAGCTTTCTTT
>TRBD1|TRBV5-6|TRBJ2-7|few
CASSLPPGTAYEQYF
TGTGCCAGCAGCTTGCCCCCCGGGACAGCCTACGAGCAGTACTTC
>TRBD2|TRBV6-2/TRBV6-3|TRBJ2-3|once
CASSPRLAGVRADTQYF
TGTGCCAGCAGTCCTCGACTAGCGGGAGTTCGCGCAGATACGCAGTATTTT
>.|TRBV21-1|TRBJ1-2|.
CARRRGDERGYTF
TGTGCCAGACGCCGGGGAGACGAGAGAGGCTACACCTTC
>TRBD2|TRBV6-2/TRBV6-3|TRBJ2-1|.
CASSSPSGRSYNEQFF
TGTGCCAGCAGTTCCCCTAGCGGGAGGTCCTACAATGAGCAGTTCTTC
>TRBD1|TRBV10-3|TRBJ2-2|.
CAISRDSSNTGELFF
TGTGCCATCAGCCGGGACAGTTCGAACACCGGGGAGCTGTTTTTT
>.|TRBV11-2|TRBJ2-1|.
CASSLDWNEQFF
TGTGCCAGCAGCTTAGATTGGAATGAGCAGTTCTTC
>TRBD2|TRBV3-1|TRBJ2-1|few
CASSATRLAGGNEQFF
TGTGCCAGCAGCGCCACCAGACTAGCGGGAGGCAATGAGCAGTTCTTC
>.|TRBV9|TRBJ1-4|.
CASSTAFGKLFF
TGTGCCAGCAGCACCGCGTTCGGAAAACTGTTTTTT
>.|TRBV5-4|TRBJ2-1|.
CAGGARSNSYNEQFF
TGTGCCGGGGGGGCGAGATCGAACTCCTACAATGAGCAGTTCTTC
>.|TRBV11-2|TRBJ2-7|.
CASSLAGTYGEQYF
TGTGCCAGCAGCTTAGCCGGGACATATGGAGAGCAGTACTTC
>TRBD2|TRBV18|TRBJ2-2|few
CASSPPAGVTGELFF
TGTGCCAGCTCACCACCGGCGGGAGTCACCGGGGAGCTGTTTTTT
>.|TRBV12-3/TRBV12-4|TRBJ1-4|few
CASTREGEKLFF
TGTGCCAGCACCAGGGAAGGCGAAAAACTGTTTTTT
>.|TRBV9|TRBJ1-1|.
CASSVERVNTEAFF
TGTGCCAGCAGCGTAGAACGGGTGAACACTGAAGCTTTCTTT
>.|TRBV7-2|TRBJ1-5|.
CASSLNRDRNQPQHF
TGTGCCAGCAGCTTAAACAGGGATCGGAATCAGCCCCAGCATTTT
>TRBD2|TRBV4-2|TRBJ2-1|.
CASSQVLADPEQFF
TGTGCCAGCAGCCAAGTCCTAGCGGACCCGGAGCAGTTCTTC
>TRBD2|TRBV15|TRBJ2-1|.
CATSRESSGRGYNEQFF
TGTGCCACCAGCAGAGAGTCTAGCGGGAGGGGATACAATGAGCAGTTCTTC
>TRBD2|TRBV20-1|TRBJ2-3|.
CSARASGPSTDTQYF
TGCAGTGCTCGAGCTAGCGGCCCTAGCACAGATACGCAGTATTTT
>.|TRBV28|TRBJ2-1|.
CASAESYNEQFF
TGTGCCAGCGCTGAGTCCTACAATGAGCAGTTCTTC
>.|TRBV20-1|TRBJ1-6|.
CSASLGYGNSPLHF
TGCAGTGCTAGTTTGGGCTACGGTAATTCACCCCTCCACTTT
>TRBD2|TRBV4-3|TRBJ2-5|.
CASSQESAGGPGETQYF
TGCGCCAGCAGCCAAGAATCAGCGGGAGGGCCCGGAGAGACCCAGTACTTC
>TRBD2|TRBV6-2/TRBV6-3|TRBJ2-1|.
CASSYNSGGYNEQFF
TGTGCCAGCAGCTACAATAGCGGGGGGTACAATGAGCAGTTCTTC
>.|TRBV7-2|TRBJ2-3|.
CASSLVPGQGSSGSVGDTQYF
TGTGCCAGCAGCTTAGTCCCGGGACAGGGTTCCAGCGGGAGTGTCGGAGATACGCAGTATTTT
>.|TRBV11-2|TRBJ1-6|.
CASSLDSGTGDSPLHF
TGTGCCAGCAGCTTAGACTCCGGGACGGGAGATTCACCCCTCCACTTT
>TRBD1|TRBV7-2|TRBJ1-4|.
CASSRQGEKLFF
TGTGCCAGCAGCCGACAGGGGGAAAAACTGTTTTTT
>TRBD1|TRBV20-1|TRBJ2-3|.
CSAAGQGPDTQYF
TGCAGTGCTGCGGGACAGGGCCCAGATACGCAGTATTTT
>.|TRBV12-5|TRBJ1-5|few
CASGINRNHPQHF
TGTGCTAGTGGTATCAACAGGAATCATCCCCAGCATTTT
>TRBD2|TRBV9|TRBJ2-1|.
CASSDRTSGHTRGNEQFF
TGTGCCAGCAGCGATCGCACTAGCGGTCATACTCGAGGCAATGAGCAGTTCTTC
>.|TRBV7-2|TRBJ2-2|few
CASSLAGEAGELFF
TGTGCCAGCAGCTTAGCTGGAGAGGCCGGGGAGCTGTTTTTT
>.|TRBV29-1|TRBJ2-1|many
CSSGGNEQFF
TGCAGCTCGGGCGGGAATGAGCAGTTCTTC